Listed below are T cell receptor beta chains from one sample, sequenced in a study of somatic mutations in cytotoxic T cells in rheumatoid arthritis. Here immunoSEQ multiplex PCR was the method, and the copy in TCRdb shows in-frame clones only, minus some. The table has about 20,000 clones, about 86% seen once; the top ten hold approximately 17%. Sequenced input: CD8+ T cells sorted from blood. The origin of the receptors is a woman aged 50 to 60 in good health. The CDR3 runs from the conserved cysteine through the conserved F or W. Fields, in order: V gene, clone size, J gene, D gene, CDR3 protein, CDR3 DNA. A D gene is named only where the DNA matches it firmly. Not every row has a clone size; where given, it reads once, few, many or a size class.

v_gene: TRBV5-6
abundance: NA
j_gene: TRBJ2-1
d_gene: NA
CDR3aa: CASSPDWRAYNEQFF
CDR3nt: TGTGCCAGCAGCCCCGATTGGAGAGCCTACAATGAGCAGTTCTTC

v_gene: TRBV14
abundance: NA
j_gene: TRBJ1-1
d_gene: NA
CDR3aa: CASSQDGIGWNTEAFF
CDR3nt: TGTGCCAGCAGCCAAGACGGAATTGGGTGGAACACTGAAGCTTTCTTT

v_gene: TRBV9
abundance: NA
j_gene: TRBJ2-3
d_gene: NA
CDR3aa: CACGGLDDTQYF
CDR3nt: TGTGCTTGCGGAGGCTTGGATGATACGCAGTATTTT

v_gene: TRBV6-5
abundance: NA
j_gene: TRBJ1-2
d_gene: NA
CDR3aa: CASSYLMGPNYGYTF
CDR3nt: TGTGCCAGCAGTTACCTCATGGGACCTAACTATGGCTACACCTTC

v_gene: TRBV11-1
abundance: NA
j_gene: TRBJ2-3
d_gene: NA
CDR3aa: CASSLMTDTQYF
CDR3nt: TGTGCCAGCAGCTTAATGACAGATACGCAGTATTTT

v_gene: TRBV4-3
abundance: NA
j_gene: TRBJ2-1
d_gene: NA
CDR3aa: CASSQDGLNEQFF
CDR3nt: TGCGCCAGCAGCCAAGATGGGCTAAATGAGCAGTTCTTC

v_gene: TRBV15
abundance: NA
j_gene: TRBJ1-5
d_gene: NA
CDR3aa: CATSRDESGVGGNQPQHF
CDR3nt: TGTGCCACCAGCAGAGATGAGTCAGGGGTAGGTGGCAATCAGCCCCAGCATTTT

v_gene: TRBV5-6
abundance: NA
j_gene: TRBJ2-7
d_gene: NA
CDR3aa: CASSRAYEQYF
CDR3nt: TGTGCCAGCAGCCGGGCGTACGAGCAGTACTTC

v_gene: TRBV11-3
abundance: NA
j_gene: TRBJ1-4
d_gene: NA
CDR3aa: CASSLRRGGISEKLFF
CDR3nt: TGTGCCAGCAGCTTAAGGAGGGGGGGGATCAGCGAAAAACTGTTTTTT

v_gene: TRBV6-1
abundance: NA
j_gene: TRBJ1-1
d_gene: TRBD1
CDR3aa: CASSRTGLDTEAFF
CDR3nt: TGTGCCAGCAGCCGGACAGGGTTGGACACTGAAGCTTTCTTT

v_gene: TRBV28
abundance: NA
j_gene: TRBJ1-6
d_gene: NA
CDR3aa: CASSLGKGAGSPLHF
CDR3nt: TGTGCCAGCAGTTTGGGGAAAGGGGCGGGTTCACCCCTCCACTTT

v_gene: TRBV9
abundance: NA
j_gene: TRBJ2-7
d_gene: NA
CDR3aa: CASSVLRDPRSEQYF
CDR3nt: TGTGCCAGCAGCGTGCTCCGGGACCCACGGTCCGAGCAGTACTTC

v_gene: TRBV9
abundance: NA
j_gene: TRBJ1-4
d_gene: NA
CDR3aa: CASSAGGGNEKLFF
CDR3nt: TGTGCCAGCAGCGCAGGAGGGGGAAATGAAAAACTGTTTTTT

v_gene: TRBV27
abundance: NA
j_gene: TRBJ2-1
d_gene: NA
CDR3aa: CASSLGNEQFF
CDR3nt: TGTGCCAGCAGTTTGGGTAATGAGCAGTTCTTC

v_gene: TRBV4-1
abundance: NA
j_gene: TRBJ1-2
d_gene: NA
CDR3aa: CASSQDPIGDGYTF
CDR3nt: TGCGCCAGCAGCCAAGATCCAATCGGCGATGGCTACACCTTC

v_gene: TRBV6-1
abundance: NA
j_gene: TRBJ1-1
d_gene: NA
CDR3aa: CASSEARGGTEAFF
CDR3nt: TGTGCCAGCAGTGAAGCGAGGGGGGGGACTGAAGCTTTCTTT

v_gene: TRBV19
abundance: NA
j_gene: TRBJ2-1
d_gene: NA
CDR3aa: CASKVAGVYNEQFF
CDR3nt: TGTGCCAGTAAGGTGGCAGGGGTCTACAATGAGCAGTTCTTC

v_gene: TRBV28
abundance: NA
j_gene: TRBJ1-4
d_gene: NA
CDR3aa: CASSSPGGGTDEKLFF
CDR3nt: TGTGCCAGCAGTTCGCCGGGGGGTGGGACCGATGAAAAACTGTTTTTT

v_gene: TRBV27
abundance: once
j_gene: TRBJ2-7
d_gene: NA
CDR3aa: CASKPGQTSYEQYF
CDR3nt: TGTGCCAGCAAACCGGGACAAACCTCCTACGAGCAGTACTTC

v_gene: TRBV4-3
abundance: NA
j_gene: TRBJ2-6
d_gene: NA
CDR3aa: CASSQDTARDSGANVLTF
CDR3nt: TGCGCCAGCAGCCAAGATACGGCTAGGGACTCTGGGGCCAACGTCCTGACTTTC

v_gene: TRBV29-1
abundance: NA
j_gene: TRBJ2-5
d_gene: NA
CDR3aa: CSVVRETQYF
CDR3nt: TGCAGCGTTGTACGGGAGACCCAGTACTTC

v_gene: TRBV6-6
abundance: NA
j_gene: TRBJ1-1
d_gene: NA
CDR3aa: CASRINSGNTEAFF
CDR3nt: TGTGCCAGCAGGATCAATTCAGGGAACACTGAAGCTTTCTTT

v_gene: TRBV5-1
abundance: NA
j_gene: TRBJ2-3
d_gene: NA
CDR3aa: CASSSAGIAASADTQYF
CDR3nt: TGCGCCAGCAGCTCGGCAGGAATAGCGGCGAGCGCGGATACGCAGTATTTT

v_gene: TRBV27
abundance: few
j_gene: TRBJ1-2
d_gene: NA
CDR3aa: CASSSSADFNYGYTF
CDR3nt: TGTGCCAGCAGCTCCTCAGCCGACTTTAACTATGGCTACACCTTC

v_gene: TRBV7-9
abundance: few
j_gene: TRBJ1-1
d_gene: TRBD1
CDR3aa: CASSHQDRLNTEAFF
CDR3nt: TGTGCCAGCAGCCACCAGGACAGGCTGAACACTGAAGCTTTCTTT

v_gene: TRBV11-2
abundance: NA
j_gene: TRBJ1-4
d_gene: NA
CDR3aa: CASSDGNRVPWSFNEKLFF
CDR3nt: TGTGCCAGCAGCGACGGCAACAGGGTACCTTGGTCGTTTAATGAAAAACTGTTTTTT

v_gene: TRBV4-3
abundance: NA
j_gene: TRBJ2-7
d_gene: TRBD1
CDR3aa: CASSLHATGPSGYEQYF
CDR3nt: TGCGCCAGCAGCCTGCATGCGACAGGGCCCAGCGGATACGAGCAGTACTTC

v_gene: TRBV2
abundance: NA
j_gene: TRBJ1-1
d_gene: NA
CDR3aa: CASSEAGTSEAFF
CDR3nt: TGTGCCAGCAGTGAAGCTGGGACGAGTGAAGCTTTCTTT